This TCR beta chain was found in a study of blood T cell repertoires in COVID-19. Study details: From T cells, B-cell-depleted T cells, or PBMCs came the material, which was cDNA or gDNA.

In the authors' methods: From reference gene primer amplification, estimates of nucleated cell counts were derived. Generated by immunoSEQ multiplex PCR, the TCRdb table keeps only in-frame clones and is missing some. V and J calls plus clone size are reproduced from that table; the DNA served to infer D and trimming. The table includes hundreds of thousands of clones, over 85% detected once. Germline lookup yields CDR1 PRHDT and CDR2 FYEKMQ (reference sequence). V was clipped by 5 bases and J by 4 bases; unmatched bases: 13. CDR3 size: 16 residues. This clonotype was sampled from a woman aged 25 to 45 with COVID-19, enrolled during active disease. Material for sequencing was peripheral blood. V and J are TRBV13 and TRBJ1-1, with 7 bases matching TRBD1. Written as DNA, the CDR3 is TGTGCCAGCAGCCTTAGCACGACAGGGAGCGGCACTGAAGCTTTCTTT. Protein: CASSLSTTGSGTEAFF.